This TCR beta chain was captured in a study of T-cell reconstitution after alpha-beta-depleted transplantation in children. The CDR3 length is 15 residues. V dropped 4 bases and J dropped 1; count of bases not matched to a gene: 10. Germline-derived CDR1 and CDR2 are SQVTM and ANQGSEA. It was with unique molecular identifiers that the TCRbeta library was prepared. TCRdb fed the PCR reads into MiXCR, producing one record per CDR3 protein. The data show 700,000 to 850,000 distinct CDR3 sequences, 15% to 20% seen once. Study-level results: Newly produced T cells mostly accounted for T-cell counts and diversity one year post-transplant. Where alpha-beta T cells came from about two months after transplant was reportedly several hundred expanded graft clones. Recipient T cells and thymic progenitors that survived gave rise to the high TCRbeta diversity observed at day 60 in some patients.

As regards this clonotype: Its specificity is unknown.

V usage is TRBV29-1 and J usage is TRBJ2-7, with 7 bases fitting TRBD1. This TCR was recovered from a male patient younger than 18 who had a stem cell transplant for acute lymphoblastic leukemia, so the T cells may come from the graft donor. Sequencing was performed on PBMCs, mostly from graft donor cells, taken 360 days after TCRalphabeta/CD19-depleted stem cell transplant. The CDR3 region has the DNA TGCAGCGTTGTGGGTTACAGGGGTCCGTCCTACGAGCAGTACTTC. Encoded protein: CSVVGYRGPSYEQYF.